A selection of T cell receptor beta chains follows, all from one sample in a study of regulatory T cells in long-lasting Graves disease. TCRdb re-derived calls from the multiplex PCR reads in MiXCR, one entry per CDR3 protein. The sample shows more than 300,000 distinct CDR3 sequences, around 15% of them seen only once. In addition, the sample was reused for a study of T cells in Graves' hyperthyroidism and ophthalmopathy.

The specimen comprised peripheral blood mononuclear cells (PBMCs), sampled at new diagnosis, from a patient treated with antithyroid drugs. Receptors originate from a woman aged 18-30 years with Graves disease. Both conserved end residues are part of each CDR3. The order of the fields is V gene, clone size, J gene, D gene, CDR3 DNA, CDR3 protein. D genes are given only for firm matches. Clone size is given for some rows only: seen once, a few or many times, or a class if the clone is expanded.

V: TRBV28; size: few; J: TRBJ1-2; D: NA; DNA: TGTGCCAGCAGTGAGACAACCCCGAGGGGCTACACCTTC; CDR3: CASSETTPRGYTF
V: TRBV20-1; size: many; J: TRBJ2-7; D: TRBD1; DNA: TGCAGTGCTACCGGGGAGACAGGGGGCCACGAGCAGTACTTC; CDR3: CSATGETGGHEQYF
V: TRBV2; size: many; J: TRBJ2-1; D: NA; DNA: TGTGCCAGCTGGAGGCTCCCCGAAAAAAACAATGAGCAGTTCTTC; CDR3: CASWRLPEKNNEQFF
V: TRBV29-1; size: many; J: TRBJ1-2; D: NA; DNA: TGCAGCGTTGTACGTCGTGACTCTAACTATGGCTACACCTTC; CDR3: CSVVRRDSNYGYTF
V: TRBV12-3/TRBV12-4; size: many; J: TRBJ1-2; D: NA; DNA: TGTGCCAGCAGTTCCACCGCAGGGAAGTATGGCTACACCTTC; CDR3: CASSSTAGKYGYTF
V: TRBV24-1; size: NA; J: TRBJ1-5; D: TRBD1; DNA: TGTGCCACCAGTGACCAGACAGGGAACAATCAGCCCCAGCATTTT; CDR3: CATSDQTGNNQPQHF
V: TRBV2; size: many; J: TRBJ2-1; D: TRBD1; DNA: TGTGCCAGCAGGCTTGGGACAGGGTATCATAATGAGCAGTTCTTC; CDR3: CASRLGTGYHNEQFF
V: TRBV27; size: NA; J: TRBJ1-4; D: NA; DNA: TGTGCCAGCAGGCCGACAGCGATTAATGAAAAACTGTTTTTT; CDR3: CASRPTAINEKLFF
V: TRBV6-4; size: NA; J: TRBJ2-1; D: NA; DNA: TGTGCCAGCACGTCGGTCGGCAGCTCCCACAGGGCCCCCTACAATGAGCAGTTCTTC; CDR3: CASTSVGSSHRAPYNEQFF
V: TRBV28; size: many; J: TRBJ2-3; D: TRBD2; DNA: TGTGCCAGCAGTTCCGCCGGACTAGCGGGAGGGACAGATACGCAGTATTTT; CDR3: CASSSAGLAGGTDTQYF
V: TRBV3-1; size: many; J: TRBJ1-6; D: NA; DNA: TGTGCCAGCAGCCAAGGGGGGAGTCGGGATTCACCCCTCCACTTT; CDR3: CASSQGGSRDSPLHF
V: TRBV9; size: many; J: TRBJ2-1; D: NA; DNA: TGTGCCAGCAGCGTAGCGGGGAGGAACAATGAGCAGTTCTTC; CDR3: CASSVAGRNNEQFF
V: TRBV5-1; size: many; J: TRBJ1-1; D: TRBD1; DNA: TGCGCCAGCAGCTACGGACAGGCCATTGAAGCTTTCTTT; CDR3: CASSYGQAIEAFF
V: TRBV6-2/TRBV6-3; size: many; J: TRBJ2-5; D: NA; DNA: TGTGCCAGCAGTTATTCGCGGCGGAAAGAGACCCAGTACTTC; CDR3: CASSYSRRKETQYF
V: TRBV29-1; size: NA; J: TRBJ2-3; D: NA; DNA: TGCAGCGTAGTACAGAGCTCTTACAATCTCCTCACAGATACGCAGTATTTT; CDR3: CSVVQSSYNLLTDTQYF
V: TRBV6-9; size: NA; J: TRBJ1-2; D: NA; DNA: TGTGCCAGCAGTTACCACAGGGATCCATATGGCTACACCTTC; CDR3: CASSYHRDPYGYTF
V: TRBV6-1; size: many; J: TRBJ2-7; D: NA; DNA: TGTGCCACCCTATACGAGCAGTACTTC; CDR3: CATLYEQYF
V: TRBV11-2; size: many; J: TRBJ1-5; D: NA; DNA: TGTGCCAGCAGCTCAACGGAGGTCAATCAGCCCCAGCATTTT; CDR3: CASSSTEVNQPQHF
V: TRBV11-3; size: few; J: TRBJ2-1; D: NA; DNA: TGTGCCAGCAGGCGGGACCCCGGTTCGGGGCAGTTCTTC; CDR3: CASRRDPGSGQFF
V: TRBV24-1; size: NA; J: TRBJ2-1; D: TRBD2; DNA: TGTGCCACCAGGGCTAGCGGTAATGAGCAGTTCTTC; CDR3: CATRASGNEQFF
V: TRBV29-1; size: NA; J: TRBJ1-1; D: NA; DNA: TGCAGCGTTGTGACAGGTCGGAACACTGAAGCTTTCTTT; CDR3: CSVVTGRNTEAFF
V: TRBV28; size: many; J: TRBJ2-7; D: TRBD1; DNA: TGTGCCAGCAGTAACCTTGCTGGGACAGGGCCCTACGAGCAGTACTTC; CDR3: CASSNLAGTGPYEQYF
V: TRBV5-1; size: many; J: TRBJ2-7; D: TRBD2; DNA: TGCGCCAGCAGCGAACCGGGACTAGCGGGAGTAGGGCAGTACTTC; CDR3: CASSEPGLAGVGQYF
V: TRBV18; size: many; J: TRBJ1-1; D: NA; DNA: TGTGCCAGCTCACCACAAATTGGAACTGAAGCTTTCTTT; CDR3: CASSPQIGTEAFF
V: TRBV2; size: many; J: TRBJ2-1; D: TRBD2; DNA: TGTGCCAGCAGTGAATTGACTAGCGGGGGGGCCATCTACAATGAGCAGTTCTTC; CDR3: CASSELTSGGAIYNEQFF
V: TRBV11-2; size: many; J: TRBJ2-7; D: NA; DNA: TGTGCCAGCAGCTTAGCGGCACAGGTTGACTACGAGCAGTACTTC; CDR3: CASSLAAQVDYEQYF
V: TRBV28; size: many; J: TRBJ1-1; D: NA; DNA: TGTGCCAGCAAAACGGAAACTGAAGCTTTCTTT; CDR3: CASKTETEAFF
V: TRBV3-1; size: many; J: TRBJ2-1; D: TRBD2; DNA: TGTGCCAGCAGCCAAGGAATTGGGAGCGGGACCTACAATGAGCAGTTCTTC; CDR3: CASSQGIGSGTYNEQFF
V: TRBV7-2; size: many; J: TRBJ2-1; D: NA; DNA: TGTGCCAGCAGCCCCCGACAGTTCTTC; CDR3: CASSPRQFF
V: TRBV5-4; size: NA; J: TRBJ1-1; D: NA; DNA: TGTGCCAGCAGCTCGGGCCAGGGGACTGAAGCTTCCTTT; CDR3: CASSSGQGTEASF
V: TRBV19; size: few; J: TRBJ2-1; D: NA; DNA: TGTGCCAGTCTTGGCGGGGCCTACAATGAGCAGTTCTTC; CDR3: CASLGGAYNEQFF
V: TRBV5-6; size: few; J: TRBJ1-2; D: NA; DNA: TGTGCCAGCAGCTTGTCCGTGGACTATGGCTACACCTTC; CDR3: CASSLSVDYGYTF
V: TRBV4-1; size: NA; J: TRBJ1-2; D: TRBD1; DNA: TGCGCCAGCAGCCGGCCGGGACAGGGGGCACGGGGCTACACCTTC; CDR3: CASSRPGQGARGYTF
V: TRBV15; size: NA; J: TRBJ2-7; D: NA; DNA: TGTGCCACCAGCACGGGTGGCAGTGCCTACGAGCAGTACTTC; CDR3: CATSTGGSAYEQYF
V: TRBV2; size: many; J: TRBJ2-7; D: NA; DNA: TGTGCCAGCAGGGGGTTGTGGGTGCAGTACTTC; CDR3: CASRGLWVQYF
V: TRBV11-2; size: many; J: TRBJ2-3; D: TRBD2; DNA: TGTGCCAGCAGCCTATATTTTCTGGCGGGGGGTGCCACAGATACGCAGTATTTT; CDR3: CASSLYFLAGGATDTQYF
V: TRBV14; size: many; J: TRBJ2-3; D: TRBD1; DNA: TGTGCCAGCAGCTTCGCAGGGGGCAACACAGATACGCAGTATTTT; CDR3: CASSFAGGNTDTQYF
V: TRBV7-2; size: many; J: TRBJ2-5; D: TRBD2; DNA: TGTGCCAGCAGCTCTCCTAGCGGGCAAAAAGAGACCCAGTACTTC; CDR3: CASSSPSGQKETQYF